These 25 T cell receptor beta chains originate from one sample sequenced in a study of shared clonotypes between healthy human individuals. The repertoire was sequenced with immunoSEQ multiplex PCR; TCRdb's copy has only in-frame clones and lacks some. The sample contains about 2 million clones, about 95% of which appear only once. CD45RO negativity and positive selection for CCR7 defined naive CD8 cells, a population that excluded terminally differentiated effector memory CD45RA+ cells. Sequences were obtained from naive CD8+ T cells sorted from blood. The receptors derive from a man aged 18-30 years in good health.

This clone was counted once. This chain joins TRBV10-3 and TRBJ2-7; 12 bases align to TRBD1. The CDR3 sequence is 13 residues long. The germline CDR1 and CDR2 sequences are ENHRY and SYGVKD. The V segment lost 8 bases and the J segment 4 bases; nucleotides outside the gene matches: 3. The CDR3 region is CAIRGQGAYEQYF. CDR3 coding DNA: TGTGCCATCCGGGGACAGGGGGCTTACGAGCAGTACTTC.

Comment on this clone: Germline and junction disagree at one end, which may indicate a read error. Other DNA sequences from this sample encode an identical CDR3 as well. CDR3 region: CSVEVNTEAFF. CDR3 coding DNA: TGCAGCGTGGAAGTTAACACTGAAGCTTTCTTT. V gene TRBV29-1 combines with J gene TRBJ1-1; D unresolved. The CDR3 loop spans 11 amino acids. Germline assignment: CDR1 SQVTM and CDR2 ANQGSEA.

The chain carries TRBV7-8 and TRBJ2-1, with 11 bases matching TRBD2. Germline CDR1 SGHVS, CDR2 FQNEAQ. This CDR3 is 15 amino acids long. J gave up 8 bases and V 3 bases, and 6 bases lay outside the gene matches. In DNA form, the CDR3 reads TGTGCCAGCAGCTTGGTACTAGCGGGAGTCGATGAGCAGTTCTTC. Translation gives CASSLVLAGVDEQFF.

Details on this clone: Other DNA sequences in this specimen translate into the identical CDR3. The chain couples TRBV13 to TRBJ1-2, with no clear D. CDR1 and CDR2 (germline): PRHDT, FYEKMQ (reference sequence). The CDR3 has 14 amino acids. V shed 5 bases and J shed 2 bases, with 12 bases lying between them. CDR3 amino acids: CASSLGRTNYGYTF. CDR3 coding DNA: TGTGCCAGCAGCCTTGGAAGGACCAACTATGGCTACACCTTC.

This clone came up once. The chain links TRBV7-9 to TRBJ2-5, with D unresolved. Germline V CDR1 and CDR2: SEHNR, FQNEAQ (reference sequence). The CDR3 extends over 15 amino acids. Trimming cost V 1 base and J 0 bases, with 9 bases left between them. The CDR3 DNA reads as TGTGCCAGCAGCTTAGTTGGCAGCTACCAAGAGACCCAGTACTTC. It specifies CASSLVGSYQETQYF.

The chain links TRBV6-1 to TRBJ2-1, with 8 bases identical to TRBD1. V was clipped by 6 bases and J by 13 bases; unmatched bases: 8. The CDR3 sequence is 12 residues long. Per the germline V gene, CDR1 is MNHNS and CDR2 is SASEGT. CDR3 loop: CASRVDRGNQFF. In DNA form, the CDR3 reads TGTGCCAGCAGGGTCGACAGGGGTAATCAGTTCTTC.

The V gene is TRBV7-9, the J gene TRBJ1-4; a possible D gene is TRBD1 (5 bases). From germline, CDR1 is SEHNR and CDR2 FQNEAQ (reference sequence). The CDR3 totals 13 residues. Trimming removed 5 bases from V and 5 bases from J, with 9 bases in between. CDR3 nucleotides: TGTGCCAGCAGCGGCGGGGGAAATGAAAAACTGTTTTTT. Translation: CASSGGGNEKLFF. Drawing the rest from reference TRBV7-9 and TRBJ1-4, the complete variable domain is DTGVSQNPRHKITKRGQNVTFRCDPISEHNRLYWYRQTLGQGPEFLTYFQNEAQLEKSRLLSDRFSAERPKGSFSTLEIQRTEQGDSAMYLCASSGGGNEKLFFGSGTQLSVL.

This chain joins TRBV6-5 and TRBJ2-3; possible D gene TRBD2, 6 bases. Between the trimmed V and J ends, which lost 6 bases and 3 bases, there was a span of 16 bases. CDR1 and CDR2 from the germline V gene are MNHEY and SVGAGI. The CDR3 runs to 15 residues. The CDR3 here is CASSLAASGTDTQYF. CDR3 nucleotides: TGTGCCAGCAGCTTAGCGGCCTCCGGGACAGATACGCAGTATTTT.

This clone was observed a single time. The chain links TRBV7-6 to TRBJ2-1; the match to TRBD2 covers 11 bases. V shed 4 bases, J shed 8 bases, and the junction held 10 bases outside the gene matches. The CDR3 totals 16 residues. Germline-derived CDR1 and CDR2 are SGHVS and FNYEAQ. The CDR3 nucleotides read TGTGCCAGCAGCTCTAGCCCTAGCGGGAGGAGCGATGAGCAGTTCTTC. Its protein is CASSSSPSGRSDEQFF.

The chain carries TRBV30 and TRBJ1-1; D gene unclear. Germline CDR1 is GTSNPN and CDR2 is SVGIG (reference sequence). The V gene lost 4 bases and the J gene lost 6 bases, with 12 bases spanning the gap. This CDR3 has 12 residues. The CDR3 sequence: CAWTNTGSEAFF. As DNA, the CDR3 is TGTGCCTGGACTAACACGGGATCTGAAGCTTTCTTT.

The chain links TRBV7-6 to TRBJ1-6, with TRBD1 matching 7 bases. Germline CDR1 SGHVS, CDR2 FNYEAQ. Trimming cost V 6 bases and J 0 bases; bases outside gene matches: 5. The CDR3 extends over 16 amino acids. CDR3 protein: CASSSGGSSYNSPLHF. The CDR3 DNA is TGTGCCAGCAGTTCAGGGGGAAGCTCCTATAATTCACCCCTCCACTTT.

V usage is TRBV4-3 and J usage is TRBJ2-3; D remains unclear. Germline CDR1 is LGHNA and CDR2 is YSLEER. The CDR3 is 13 residues long. Trimming took off 0 bases at V and 5 bases at J, with 6 bases between the two ends. The CDR3, as DNA: TGCGCCAGCAGCCAAGATCGTATAGATACGCAGTATTTT. Translation: CASSQDRIDTQYF.

This clone came up once. The DNA of the CDR3 is TGCAGCGTTGAAGATCCCCGGGGCTTGGCGGAGCAGTACTTC. Residues: CSVEDPRGLAEQYF. The V and J genes are TRBV29-1 and TRBJ2-7; D tentatively reads TRBD1 or TRBD2 (5 bases each). Trimming cost V 0 bases and J 7 bases, with 16 bases left between them. The CDR3 totals 14 residues. Germline V gene lookup returns CDR1 SQVTM and CDR2 ANQGSEA.

The rearrangement uses TRBV4-3 and TRBJ2-1; D not resolved. Germline CDR1 LGHNA, CDR2 YSLEER. This CDR3 is built from 17 residues. Between the trimmed V and J ends, which lost 5 bases and 0 bases, there was a span of 17 bases. The CDR3: CASSTRQSTYSYNEQFF. CDR3 DNA: TGCGCCAGCAGCACCCGGCAAAGCACCTACTCCTACAATGAGCAGTTCTTC.

This clone came up once. This chain uses TRBV19 with TRBJ2-7; D unresolved. Trimming shortened V by 6 bases and J by 3 bases, and 6 bases separated the two germline ends. The CDR3 has 11 residues. The germline CDR1 and CDR2 sequences are LNHDA and SQIVND (reference sequence). The CDR3 nucleotides read TGTGCCAGTAGAGGGTACTACGAGCAGTACTTC. Its translation is CASRGYYEQYF.

The V and J genes are TRBV6-6 and TRBJ2-3; D remains unclear. This CDR3 contains 13 residues. Trimming shortened V by 3 bases and J by 5 bases, and 9 bases separated the two germline ends. The germline gives CDR1 MNHNY, CDR2 SVGAGI (reference sequence). The CDR3 sequence is CASSYWGGDTQYF. The CDR3 DNA is TGTGCCAGCAGTTATTGGGGTGGAGATACGCAGTATTTT.

V gene TRBV7-2 combines with J gene TRBJ2-3; 8 nucleotides match TRBD1. CDR1 and CDR2 (germline): SGHTA, FQGNSA. The CDR3 is 14 amino acids. With 8 bases clipped from V and 4 bases from J, the junction kept 8 bases outside the gene matches. In DNA form, the CDR3 reads TGTGCCAGCGCCATACAACAGGGGGCAGATACGCAGTATTTT. Its protein product is CASAIQQGADTQYF.

The chain uses TRBV11-2 and TRBJ2-2; TRBD2 is a possible D gene (7 bases). Germline V CDR1 and CDR2: SGHAT, FQNNGV. The CDR3 runs to 19 residues. Trimming cost V 2 bases and J 4 bases, with 23 bases left between them. CDR3 in DNA: TGTGCCAGCAGCTTACTTCGGGGGGCGGGAGAGGGAAGCACCGGGGAGCTGTTTTTT. It translates to CASSLLRGAGEGSTGELFF. The whole variable domain, remainder taken from reference TRBV11-2 and TRBJ2-2, is EAGVAQSPRYKIIEKRQSVAFWCNPISGHATLYWYQQILGQGPKLLIQFQNNGVVDDSQLPKDRFSAERLKGVDSTLKIQPAKLEDSAVYLCASSLLRGAGEGSTGELFFGEGSRLTVL.

This chain connects TRBV13 to TRBJ1-2, with a weak D call TRBD1 (6 bases). CDR3 length: 15 amino acids. V lost 3 bases, J lost 2 bases, and 13 bases lay in between. Germline V CDR1 and CDR2: PRHDT, FYEKMQ (reference sequence). CDR3 in amino acids: CASSFSDRLNYGYTF. The DNA of the CDR3 is TGTGCCAGCAGCTTCTCGGACAGACTGAACTATGGCTACACCTTC.

The chain uses TRBV2 and TRBJ1-4; a weak D match, TRBD1 (5 bases). Germline V gene lookup returns CDR1 SNHLY and CDR2 FYNNEI. With 4 bases removed from V and 0 bases from J, the gap between germline ends came to 12 bases. The CDR3 has 16 amino acids. The CDR3 DNA reads as TGTGCCAGCAGTGGAAGAGGGGCATCAACTAATGAAAAACTGTTTTTT. This translates into CASSGRGASTNEKLFF.

The V call is TRBV10-3, the J call TRBJ1-3, with TRBD1 matching over 7 bases. V shed 10 bases and J 2 bases; nucleotides not matched to a gene: 8. This CDR3 is 14 amino acids long. Per the germline V gene, CDR1 is ENHRY and CDR2 is SYGVKD. This chain's CDR3 is CASETGFAGNTIYF. For the CDR3, the DNA is TGTGCCAGCGAGACAGGGTTCGCTGGAAACACCATATATTTT.

The chain has TRBV6-6 and TRBJ1-2, with unresolved D. Trimming shortened V by 7 bases and J by 6 bases, and 15 bases separated the two germline ends. In germline, CDR1 is MNHNY, CDR2 SVGAGI (reference sequence). This CDR3 contains 13 residues. Here the CDR3 DNA reads TGTGCCAGCACTAAAACCCCTACGGATGGCTACACCTTC. It is translated as CASTKTPTDGYTF.

V and J are TRBV19 and TRBJ2-7, with TRBD1 matching 7 bases. Germline loops: CDR1 LNHDA, CDR2 SQIVND (reference sequence). The CDR3 is 14 residues long. Trimming at V came to 5 bases and at J to 2 bases, leaving 6 bases not matched to a gene. The CDR3 sequence is CASSFDRDAYEQYF. The CDR3 DNA sequence: TGTGCCAGTAGTTTCGACAGGGACGCCTACGAGCAGTACTTC.

This sequence joins TRBV28 and TRBJ2-2, with 7 bases matching TRBD1. With V trimmed by 11 bases and J by 5 bases, 14 bases remained unmatched. The CDR3 has 15 residues. Per the germline V gene, CDR1 is MDHEN and CDR2 is SYDVKM. The CDR3 here is CAGTDQGEGTGELFF. CDR3 bases: TGTGCCGGAACCGATCAGGGGGAAGGGACCGGGGAGCTGTTTTTT.

The genes are TRBV19 and TRBJ1-5; D might be TRBD1 (5 bases). The CDR3 is 14 residues long. Germline CDR1 LNHDA, CDR2 SQIVND (reference sequence). Trimming cost V 5 bases and J 4 bases, with 12 bases left between them. In DNA, the CDR3 is TGTGCCAGTAGTCCCAGGGAGGCGAATCAGCCCCAGCATTTT. As protein: CASSPREANQPQHF.